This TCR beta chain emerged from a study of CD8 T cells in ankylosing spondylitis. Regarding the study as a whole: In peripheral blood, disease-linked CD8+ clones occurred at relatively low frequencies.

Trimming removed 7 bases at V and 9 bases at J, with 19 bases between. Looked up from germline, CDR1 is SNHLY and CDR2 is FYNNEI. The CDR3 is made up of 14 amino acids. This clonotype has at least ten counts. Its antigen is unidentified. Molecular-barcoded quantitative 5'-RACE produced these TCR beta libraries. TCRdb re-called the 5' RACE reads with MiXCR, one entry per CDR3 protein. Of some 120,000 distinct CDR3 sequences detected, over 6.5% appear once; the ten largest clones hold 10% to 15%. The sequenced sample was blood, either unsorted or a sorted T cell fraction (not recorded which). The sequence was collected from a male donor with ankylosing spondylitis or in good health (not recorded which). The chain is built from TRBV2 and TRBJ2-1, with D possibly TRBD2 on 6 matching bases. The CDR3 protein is CASTLLPSRGEQFF. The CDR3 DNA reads TGTGCCAGCACCTTGCTACCCTCGCGGGGTGAGCAGTTCTTC.